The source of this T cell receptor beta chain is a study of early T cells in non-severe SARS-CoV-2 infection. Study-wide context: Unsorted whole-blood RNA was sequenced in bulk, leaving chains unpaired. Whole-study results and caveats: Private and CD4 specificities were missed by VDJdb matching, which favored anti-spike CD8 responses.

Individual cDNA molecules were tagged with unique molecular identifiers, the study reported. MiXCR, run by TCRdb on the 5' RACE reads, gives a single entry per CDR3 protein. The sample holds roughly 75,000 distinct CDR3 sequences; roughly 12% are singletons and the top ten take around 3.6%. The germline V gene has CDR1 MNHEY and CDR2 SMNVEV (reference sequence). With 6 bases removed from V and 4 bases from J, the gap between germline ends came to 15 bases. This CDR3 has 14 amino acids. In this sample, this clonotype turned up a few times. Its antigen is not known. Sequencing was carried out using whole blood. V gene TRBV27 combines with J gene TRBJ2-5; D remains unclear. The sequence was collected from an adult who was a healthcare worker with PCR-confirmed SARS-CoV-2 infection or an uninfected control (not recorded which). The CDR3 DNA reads TGTGCCAGCAGGGGGTACTCATGGGGAGAGACCCAGTACTTC. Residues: CASRGYSWGETQYF.